This T cell receptor (beta chain) was profiled in a study of shared clonotypes between healthy human individuals. The study's findings and limits: Richness estimates generally favored naive over memory subsets.

As to this clone: Antigen specificity is unknown.

CDR3 length equals 17 residues. CDR1 and CDR2 from the germline V gene are SGHDT and YYEEEE. J gave up 0 bases and V 2 bases, and 7 bases lay outside the gene matches. Donors comprised healthy HIV-negative adults lacking recent acute infections or vaccinations. Assay: immunoSEQ multiplex PCR; the TCRdb copy retains only in-frame clones and omits some. The sample records roughly 700,000 clones, 90% being singletons. Source material: memory CD8+ T cells from PBMCs. The subset here: CD45RO+ cells pooled with CCR7-negative TemRA cells. This chain links TRBV5-6 with TRBJ2-2; TRBD2 matches 7 bases. This TCR came from a young man in good health. Some clones in this sample may be carry-over from other donors' samples. The CDR3 region is CASSFLGGAANTGELFF. CDR3 nucleotide sequence: TGTGCCAGCAGCTTCTTGGGAGGGGCCGCGAACACCGGGGAGCTGTTTTTT.